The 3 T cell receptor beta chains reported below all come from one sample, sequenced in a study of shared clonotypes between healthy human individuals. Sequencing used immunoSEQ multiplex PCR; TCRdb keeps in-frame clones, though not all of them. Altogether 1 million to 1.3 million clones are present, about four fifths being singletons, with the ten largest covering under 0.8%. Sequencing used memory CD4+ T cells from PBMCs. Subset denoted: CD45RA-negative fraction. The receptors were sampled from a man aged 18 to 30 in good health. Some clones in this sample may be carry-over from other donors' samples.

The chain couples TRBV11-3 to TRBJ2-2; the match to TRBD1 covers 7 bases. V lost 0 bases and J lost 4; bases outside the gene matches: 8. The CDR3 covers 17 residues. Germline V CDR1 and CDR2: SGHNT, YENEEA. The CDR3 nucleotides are TGTGCCAGCAGCTTAGAGACAGGGCCGTGGTCCACCGGGGAGCTGTTTTTT. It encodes CASSLETGPWSTGELFF.

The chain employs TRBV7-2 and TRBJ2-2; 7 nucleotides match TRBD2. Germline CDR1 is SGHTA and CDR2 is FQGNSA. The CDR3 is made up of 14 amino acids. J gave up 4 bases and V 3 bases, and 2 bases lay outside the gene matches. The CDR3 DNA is TGTGCCAGCAGCTTGCTAGCGGTCACCGGGGAGCTGTTTTTT. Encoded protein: CASSLLAVTGELFF.

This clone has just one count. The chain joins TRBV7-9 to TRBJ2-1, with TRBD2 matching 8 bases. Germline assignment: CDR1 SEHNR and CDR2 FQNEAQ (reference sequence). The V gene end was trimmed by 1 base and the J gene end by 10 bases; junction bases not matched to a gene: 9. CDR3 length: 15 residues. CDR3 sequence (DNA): TGTGCCAGCAGCTTAGTCGGGAGGGCAGCGGGAGAGCAGTTCTTC. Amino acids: CASSLVGRAAGEQFF. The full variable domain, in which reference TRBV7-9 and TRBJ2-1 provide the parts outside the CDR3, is DTGVSQNPRHKITKRGQNVTFRCDPISEHNRLYWYRQTLGQGPEFLTYFQNEAQLEKSRLLSDRFSAERPKGSFSTLEIQRTEQGDSAMYLCASSLVGRAAGEQFFGPGTRLTVL.